The 10 T cell receptor beta chains below come from one sample, sequenced in a study of T-cell memory formation after mild COVID-19. TCRdb re-called the 5' RACE reads with MiXCR, one entry per CDR3 protein. The repertoire holds almost 550,000 distinct CDR3 sequences, with 20% as singletons. The sample consisted of PBMCs or a T cell subset sorted from them (not recorded which). The receptors originated from an adult woman who had mild COVID-19 (a few samples of this study predate the infection). Cell type and time point are not known.

This clonotype was observed a handful of times. This chain connects TRBV12-3 or TRBV12-4 to TRBJ2-1; 10 bases match TRBD2. V dropped 3 bases and J dropped 6; count of bases not matched to a gene: 11. This CDR3 contains 17 residues. The CDR3, as DNA: TGTGCCAGCAGTTTCGGGGCGGCGAGCGGGAGGGCCAATGAGCAGTTCTTC. It codes for CASSFGAASGRANEQFF.

This rearrangement joins TRBV18 to TRBJ2-3, with a weak D call TRBD1 (6 bases). With 6 bases removed from V and 1 base from J, the gap between germline ends came to 20 bases. The CDR3 consists of 17 residues. The germline CDR1 and CDR2 sequences are KGHSH and LQKENI. The CDR3 is CASSPDSSFVGTDTQYF. CDR3 sequence (DNA): TGTGCCAGCTCCCCGGACAGCTCCTTTGTTGGCACAGATACGCAGTATTTT. The full variable domain, rest sourced from reference TRBV18 and TRBJ2-3, is NAGVMQNPRHLVRRRGQEARLRCSPMKGHSHVYWYRQLPEEGLKFMVYLQKENIIDESGMPKERFSAEFPKEGPSILRIQQVVRGDSAAYFCASSPDSSFVGTDTQYFGPGTRLTVL.

This chain joins TRBV6-6 and TRBJ2-5; 15 bases match TRBD2. This CDR3 contains 17 residues. Trimming took 5 bases from V and 2 from J; bases not matched to a gene: 6. Germline CDR1 is MNHNY and CDR2 is SVGAGI (reference sequence). The CDR3 region has the DNA TGTGCCAGCAGTAAGGGACTAGCGGGGGGCTCACAAGAGACCCAGTACTTC. It yields the protein CASSKGLAGGSQETQYF.

This clonotype was seen a few times. J is TRBJ2-1 and V is TRBV10-3; TRBD1 matches 9 bases. The CDR3 has 14 residues. The germline V gene has CDR1 ENHRY and CDR2 SYGVKD. V dropped 6 bases and J dropped 5; count of bases not matched to a gene: 5. Here the CDR3 DNA reads TGTGCCATCAGGAAGGGACAGGGAGACAATGAGCAGTTCTTC. It encodes CAIRKGQGDNEQFF.

This clonotype occurred a few times. The genes are TRBV12-3 or TRBV12-4 and TRBJ2-7, with TRBD2 matching 13 bases. The CDR3 totals 16 residues. V lost 5 bases, J lost 6 bases, and 10 bases stayed unmatched. CDR3 coding DNA: TGTGCCAGCAGTCCGGTTCCGGGACTAGCGGGACGCGAGCAGTACTTC. Its protein is CASSPVPGLAGREQYF.

This clonotype was counted only a few times. The rearrangement joins TRBV15 to TRBJ2-3; a possible D gene is TRBD2 (6 bases). The CDR3 loop spans 14 amino acids. Germline V CDR1 and CDR2: LNHNV, YYDKDF (reference sequence). Deletions cut 4 bases from V and 2 bases from J, with 10 bases between. For the CDR3, the DNA is TGTGCCACCAGCACGCGGGACTTCACAGATACGCAGTATTTT. Its translation is CATSTRDFTDTQYF.

This clonotype was recorded a few times. This rearrangement joins TRBV7-3 to TRBJ1-1; TRBD1 matches 7 bases. Germline values: CDR1 SGHTA, CDR2 FQGTGA. The CDR3 is made up of 15 amino acids. V lost 0 bases, J lost 4 bases, and 5 bases stayed unmatched. Here the CDR3 reads CASSLTGQTITEAFF. The CDR3 region has the DNA TGTGCCAGCAGCTTAACGGGACAGACTATCACTGAAGCTTTCTTT. Full variable domain (rest looked up from reference TRBV7-3 and TRBJ1-1): GAGVSQTPSNKVTEKGKYVELRCDPISGHTALYWYRQSLGQGPEFLIYFQGTGAADDSGLPNDRFFAVRPEGSVSTLKIQRTERGDSAVYLCASSLTGQTITEAFFGQGTRLTVV.

The chain recombines TRBV7-9 with TRBJ1-1, with D possibly TRBD1 on 6 matching bases. Germline CDR1 is SEHNR and CDR2 is FQNEAQ (reference sequence). V was trimmed by 5 bases and J by 5 bases, leaving 15 bases between them. There are 14 residues in the CDR3. The CDR3 protein is CASSQATGRTEAFF. For the CDR3, the DNA is TGTGCCAGCAGCCAGGCCACAGGGAGAACTGAAGCTTTCTTT.

The table lists this clonotype with many counts. The rearrangement uses TRBV7-9 and TRBJ2-7; D remains unclear. Germline V gene lookup returns CDR1 SEHNR and CDR2 FQNEAQ (reference sequence). The CDR3 is made up of 12 amino acids. V was pared by 5 bases and J by 1 base, with 6 bases between. The CDR3 protein is CASSVESYEQYF. CDR3 DNA: TGTGCCAGCAGCGTGGAATCCTACGAGCAGTACTTC.

This chain links TRBV24-1 with TRBJ2-2; 8 positions match TRBD1. CDR1 and CDR2 from the germline V gene are KGHDR and SFDVKD. Trimming cost V 4 bases and J 5 bases; bases outside gene matches: 5. The CDR3 extends over 15 amino acids. CDR3 DNA sequence: TGTGCCACCAGTGAGTGGGACAGGACAACCGGGGAGCTGTTTTTT. Its translation: CATSEWDRTTGELFF.